The 5 T cell receptor beta chains in this list originate from one sample, sequenced in a study of blood T cell repertoires in COVID-19. TCRdb keeps only in-frame clones here, not all; method: immunoSEQ multiplex PCR. The sample yields roughly 140,000 clones, 80% to 85% seen once. Sequences were obtained from peripheral blood. The receptors stem from a woman older than 75 with acute or convalescent COVID-19.

V is TRBV10-2 and J is TRBJ1-1, with a weak D call TRBD1 (6 bases). Germline lookup yields CDR1 WSHSY and CDR2 SAAADI. V lost 8 bases to trimming and J lost 4 bases, with 17 bases between them. The CDR3 spans 14 residues. The CDR3: CASLRDPGATEAFF. For the CDR3, the DNA is TGCGCCAGCCTGAGGGACCCAGGGGCCACTGAAGCTTTCTTT.

Here the CDR3 reads CASSDGTGTGELFF. The CDR3 coding sequence is TGCGCCAGCAGTGACGGGACTGGTACCGGGGAGCTGTTTTTT. The chain links TRBV10-1 to TRBJ2-2, with a tentative D call TRBD2 (6 bases). V was shortened by 3 bases and J by 5 bases, with 10 bases between the two germline ends. The germline gives CDR1 WNHNN, CDR2 SYGVQD (reference sequence). CDR3 length: 14 residues.

J is TRBJ1-2 and V is TRBV10-3; 9 nucleotides agree with TRBD1. V trimming: 0 bases; J trimming: 2 bases; junction bases outside the gene matches: 1. The CDR3 length is 15 residues. The V gene's germline CDR1 is ENHRY and CDR2 SYGVKD. CDR3 in DNA: TGTGCCATCAGTGAGTCCGGACAGGGGAACTATGGCTACACCTTC. Encoded protein: CAISESGQGNYGYTF.

This chain joins TRBV19 and TRBJ2-1; D gene uncertain. The CDR3 sequence is 16 residues long. Germline-derived CDR1 and CDR2 are LNHDA and SQIVND (reference sequence). V lost 2 bases and J 4 bases, leaving 15 bases between the germline ends. In nucleotides, the CDR3 is TGTGCCAGTAGTATACAGGTGGCCCTACGATACAATGAGCAGTTCTTC. Its translation is CASSIQVALRYNEQFF.

The chain is built from TRBV25-1 and TRBJ1-2, with 9 bases identical to TRBD1. The germline gives CDR1 MGHDK, CDR2 SYGVNS. The CDR3 extends over 16 amino acids. The V gene end was trimmed by 2 bases and the J gene end by 5 bases; junction bases not matched to a gene: 9. CDR3 amino acids: CASSEEGDRVRYGYTF. DNA of the CDR3: TGTGCCAGCAGTGAAGAGGGGGACAGGGTACGGTATGGCTACACCTTC.